This T cell receptor (beta chain) is drawn from a study of blood T cell repertoires in COVID-19. Each participant's cohort was designated according to participant-reported clinical history. CDR1 and CDR2 from the germline V gene are SGHRS and YFSETQ. CDR3 length equals 17 residues. Trimming took 0 bases from V and 0 from J; bases not matched to a gene: 8. Profiling relied on immunoSEQ multiplex PCR, and the TCRdb table lists in-frame clones only, not all of them. The data show roughly 220,000 clones, around 87% seen once. Sequenced material: PBMCs or T cells enriched from blood (not recorded which). J is TRBJ1-2 and V is TRBV5-1, with 7 nucleotides matching TRBD1. The receptor was derived from a woman younger than 35 in a cohort exposed to, infected with or recovered from COVID-19 (not recorded which). The chain's CDR3 is CASSLGFRDSPNYGYTF. CDR3 nucleotide sequence: TGCGCCAGCAGCTTGGGATTCCGGGACAGTCCTAACTATGGCTACACCTTC. Variable domain in full (rest from reference TRBV5-1 and TRBJ1-2): KAGVTQTPRYLIKTRGQQVTLSCSPISGHRSVSWYQQTPGQGLQFLFEYFSETQRNKGNFPGRFSGRQFSNSRSEMNVSTLELGDSALYLCASSLGFRDSPNYGYTFGSGTRLTVV.